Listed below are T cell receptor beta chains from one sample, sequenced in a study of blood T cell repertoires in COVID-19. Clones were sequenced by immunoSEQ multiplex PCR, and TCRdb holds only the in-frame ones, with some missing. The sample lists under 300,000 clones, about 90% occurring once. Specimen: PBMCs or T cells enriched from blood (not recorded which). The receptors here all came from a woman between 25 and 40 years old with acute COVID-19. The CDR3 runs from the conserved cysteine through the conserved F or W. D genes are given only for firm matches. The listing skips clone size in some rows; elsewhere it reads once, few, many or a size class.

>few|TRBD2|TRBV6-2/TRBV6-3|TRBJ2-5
CASSYHPAGGKRTQYF
TGTGCCAGCAGTTACCACCCAGCGGGGGGGAAAAGGACCCAGTACTTC
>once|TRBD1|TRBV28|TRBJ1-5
CASRSLGTGVSQPQHF
TGTGCCAGCCGATCCCTAGGGACAGGGGTAAGTCAGCCCCAGCATTTT
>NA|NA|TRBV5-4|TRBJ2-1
CASSSTRNNEQFF
TGTGCCAGCAGCTCGACTAGGAACAATGAGCAGTTCTTC
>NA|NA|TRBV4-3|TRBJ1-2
CASSQDGLPGGYTF
TGCGCCAGCAGCCAAGATGGCCTCCCGGGAGGCTACACCTTC
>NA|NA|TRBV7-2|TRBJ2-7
CASSQGGVPSYEQYF
TGTGCCAGCAGTCAAGGGGGGGTTCCCTCCTACGAGCAGTACTTC
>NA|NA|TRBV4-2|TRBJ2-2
CASSQLELSTGELFF
TGTGCCAGCAGCCAACTTGAATTGAGCACCGGGGAGCTGTTTTTT
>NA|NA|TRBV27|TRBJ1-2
CASSLRRAGNYGYTF
TGTGCCAGCAGTTTACGGAGGGCTGGTAACTATGGCTACACCTTC
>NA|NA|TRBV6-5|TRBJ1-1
CASSLLGGGAFF
TGTGCCAGCAGTCTGCTTGGGGGCGGAGCTTTCTTT
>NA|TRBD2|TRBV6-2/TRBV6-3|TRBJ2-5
CASSYSRTSLMETQYF
TGTGCCAGCAGTTACTCTCGGACTAGCTTGATGGAGACCCAGTACTTC
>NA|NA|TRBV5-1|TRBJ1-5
CASSLDGRQNQPQHF
TGCGCCAGCAGCTTGGACGGCAGGCAGAATCAGCCCCAGCATTTT
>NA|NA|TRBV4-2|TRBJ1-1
CASSQEPGYREAFF
TGTGCCAGCAGCCAAGAACCTGGATACAGGGAAGCTTTCTTT
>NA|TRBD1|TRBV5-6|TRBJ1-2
CASSLVAGGNYGYTF
TGTGCCAGCAGCTTGGTGGCAGGGGGGAACTATGGCTACACCTTC
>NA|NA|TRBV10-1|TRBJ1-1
CASSEGDKENTEAFF
TGCGCCAGCAGTGAGGGGGACAAGGAGAACACTGAAGCTTTCTTT
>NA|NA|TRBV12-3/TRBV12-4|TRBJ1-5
CASSFTDGQPQHF
TGTGCCAGCAGTTTTACAGACGGTCAGCCCCAGCATTTT
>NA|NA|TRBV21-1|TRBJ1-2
CAIFPPGQVAYTF
TGTGCCATCTTTCCCCCCGGACAGGTTGCCTACACCTTC
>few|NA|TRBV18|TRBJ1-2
CASSPLISQGSDGYTF
TGTGCCAGCTCACCATTAATCTCACAGGGATCCGATGGCTACACCTTC
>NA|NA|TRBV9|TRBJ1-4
CASSVSGTNEKLFF
TGTGCCAGCAGCGTAAGCGGAACTAATGAAAAACTGTTTTTT